This T cell receptor beta chain is from a study of shared clonotypes between healthy human individuals. Across the study: Per donor, three plates held CD4 naive cells, three held CD4 memory, two held CD8 naive and one held CD8 memory.

A remark on this clone: Its antigen remains unidentified.

The data were produced by immunoSEQ multiplex PCR, yet TCRdb's version contains in-frame clones alone and is incomplete. Among 950,000 to 1,200,000 clones, roughly 80% were seen once, and the ten largest hold 0.89%. Findings and limits, study-wide: The sharing of 4% to 5.5% of naive CD4 clonotypes was seen across a handful of donors. The diversity represented, both genetic and in exposure history, was limited by few donors.

Sequenced material: memory CD4+ T cells from PBMCs. Subset: CD45RA-negative fraction. The TCR was taken from a man younger than 35 in good health. Some clones in this sample may be carry-over from other donors' samples.

CDR3 amino acids: CASSVQGNYGYTF. The CDR3 DNA sequence: TGTGCCAGCAGTGTTCAGGGTAACTATGGCTACACCTTC. The chain is built from TRBV6-1 and TRBJ1-2; D is possibly TRBD1 (5 bases). The CDR3 is 13 amino acids. Between the trimmed V and J ends, which lost 4 bases and 1 base, there was a span of 7 bases. Per germline, CDR1 MNHNS and CDR2 SASEGT.